The present TCR beta chain was sequenced within a study of T cell repertoires in cytomegalovirus infection. Background on the study: Both a matching HLA type and CMV infection were indicated by public TCR beta signatures. Study observations and caveats: HLA-C-restricted CMV clonotypes gave the most frequent clonotype in two of eight donors. Frequencies of public TCR beta families were cumulated, and this identified carriers of CMV plus the relevant HLA.

On this clonotype itself: What it binds is not known.

The germline gives CDR1 LNHDA, CDR2 SQIVND (reference sequence). V was clipped by 7 bases and J by 4 bases, with 22 bases between them. CDR3 length equals 16 residues. In TCRdb, the reads were re-called with MiXCR into one record per CDR3 protein. The table records about 770,000 distinct CDR3 sequences, 25% to 30% of them present only once. The clonotype was recovered from a human donor in good health (CMV status not recorded). Some clones in this sample may be carry-over from other donors' samples. Sequences were derived from cultured CD8+ T cells from PBMCs, sampled from culture after CMV antigen stimulation. This chain joins TRBV19 and TRBJ1-2; D is possibly TRBD1 (5 bases). CDR3 sequence (DNA): TGTGCCAGTATTATCGCCGCCGACAGTATCCTCTATGGCTACACCTTC. Its protein is CASIIAADSILYGYTF.